The 25 T cell receptor beta chains reported below all come from one sample, sequenced in a study of cytomegalovirus exposure and HLA in healthy donors. Here immunoSEQ multiplex PCR was the method, and the copy in TCRdb shows in-frame clones only, minus some. The sample includes 150,000 to 200,000 clones, around 87% of them seen just once. The sequencing sample was made of PBMCs. These TCRs come from a woman in her twenties or thirties in good health and CMV-seronegative.

The CDR3 bases are TGCGCCAGCAGCCAAGATCTGACAGCTTCTGGAAACACCATATATTTT. This codes for CASSQDLTASGNTIYF. This sequence joins TRBV4-3 and TRBJ1-3, with a possible D match to TRBD1 (5 bases). The CDR3 extends over 16 amino acids. Trimming took off 0 bases at V and 1 base at J, with 10 bases between the two ends. Germline lookup yields CDR1 LGHNA and CDR2 YSLEER.

The chain combines TRBV5-1 with TRBJ2-6; D may be TRBD1 (6 bases). V was shortened by 0 bases and J by 4 bases, with 23 bases between the two germline ends. Per germline, CDR1 SGHRS and CDR2 YFSETQ. The CDR3 contains 20 residues. The CDR3 loop is CASSLADDRYRILGANVLTF. The CDR3, as DNA: TGCGCCAGCAGCTTGGCCGATGACAGGTATCGGATTCTGGGGGCCAACGTCCTGACTTTC. Supplemented by reference TRBV5-1 and TRBJ2-6, the full variable domain reads KAGVTQTPRYLIKTRGQQVTLSCSPISGHRSVSWYQQTPGQGLQFLFEYFSETQRNKGNFPGRFSGRQFSNSRSEMNVSTLELGDSALYLCASSLADDRYRILGANVLTFGAGSRLTVL.

The chain is built from TRBV5-1 and TRBJ2-5; the match to TRBD1 covers 7 bases. V lost 4 bases, J lost 0 bases, and 9 bases stayed unmatched. CDR1 is SGHRS, CDR2 YFSETQ, per germline. The CDR3 runs to 16 residues. In DNA, the CDR3 is TGCGCCAGCAGCGCAACGACAGGGTTGTACCAAGAGACCCAGTACTTC. Translating it yields CASSATTGLYQETQYF.

This clone appeared a few times. The chain has TRBV10-3 and TRBJ2-7; TRBD1 agrees at 12 bases. Germline V gives CDR1 ENHRY, CDR2 SYGVKD. The CDR3 has 16 residues. Germline trimming cut 0 bases from V and 3 bases from J; bases unmatched to any gene: 3. Written as DNA, the CDR3 is TGTGCCATCAGTGAGTCAGGGACAGGGGGCATCTACGAGCAGTACTTC. The encoded protein is CAISESGTGGIYEQYF.

The chain couples TRBV9 to TRBJ1-2, with 11 bases fitting TRBD1. The trim removed 0 bases at V and 1 base at J, leaving 2 bases unmatched. This CDR3 region has 16 residues. CDR1 is SGDLS and CDR2 is YYNGEE in the germline V gene. CDR3 in DNA: TGTGCCAGCAGCGTAGTGGGACAGGGGGTTAACTATGGCTACACCTTC. Translating it yields CASSVVGQGVNYGYTF.

This clone was detected only a few times. V is TRBV10-2 and J is TRBJ1-5, with TRBD1 matching over 9 bases. The trim removed 3 bases at V and 6 bases at J, leaving 6 bases unmatched. Per germline, CDR1 WSHSY and CDR2 SAAADI. The CDR3 covers 15 residues. CDR3 in amino acids: CASSDGTGYSQPQHF. CDR3 nucleotides: TGCGCCAGCAGTGACGGGACAGGGTACTCTCAGCCCCAGCATTTT.

The CDR3: CASSDLPSYEQYF. The CDR3 DNA follows: TGTGCCAGCAGTGATCTCCCCAGCTACGAGCAGTACTTC. J is TRBJ2-7 and V is TRBV5-4; no reliable D call. This CDR3 has 13 residues. V was trimmed by 5 bases and J by 3 bases, leaving 12 bases between them. Germline V CDR1 and CDR2: SGHNT, YYREEE (reference sequence).

V gene TRBV11-2 combines with J gene TRBJ2-3; D is possibly TRBD2 (6 bases). CDR1 and CDR2 (germline): SGHAT, FQNNGV. V lost 5 bases to trimming and J lost 2 bases, with 14 bases between them. The CDR3 is 15 amino acids. The CDR3 protein is CASSPLSGFTDTQYF. The CDR3 DNA reads as TGTGCCAGCAGCCCTCTTAGCGGATTCACAGATACGCAGTATTTT.

The rearrangement links TRBV6-5 to TRBJ1-2; no clear D gene. The germline CDR1 and CDR2 sequences are MNHEY and SVGAGI. Trimming removed 10 bases from V and 4 bases from J, with 16 bases in between. The CDR3 length is 13 residues. CDR3 DNA: TGTGCCACCATCCCCGGGGTCGGCTATGGCTACACCTTC. Translated, it gives CATIPGVGYGYTF.

The chain combines TRBV11-2 with TRBJ1-3; the D gene is possibly TRBD1 (5 bases). The CDR3 loop spans 16 amino acids. V lost 5 bases and J lost 7, with 21 bases in between. Germline loops: CDR1 SGHAT, CDR2 FQNNGV. This chain's CDR3 is CASSPTGRGRTNTIYF. DNA for the CDR3: TGTGCCAGCAGCCCCACGGGGCGGGGTAGGACGAACACCATATATTTT.

CDR3 protein: CASSLAELEAFF. The CDR3 coding sequence is TGTGCCAGCAGCTTAGCAGAGCTTGAAGCTTTCTTT. The genes are TRBV7-9 and TRBJ1-1; D unresolved. The CDR3 covers 12 residues. Germline CDR1 and CDR2: SEHNR and FQNEAQ (reference sequence). Between the trimmed V and J ends, which lost 0 bases and 7 bases, there was a span of 6 bases. Together with reference TRBV7-9 and TRBJ1-1, the CDR3 gives the full variable domain: DTGVSQNPRHKITKRGQNVTFRCDPISEHNRLYWYRQTLGQGPEFLTYFQNEAQLEKSRLLSDRFSAERPKGSFSTLEIQRTEQGDSAMYLCASSLAELEAFFGQGTRLTVV.

The CDR3 loop is CASSFLAGNEQFF. The CDR3 bases are TGTGCCAGCAGCTTTCTAGCGGGGAATGAGCAGTTCTTC. V usage is TRBV13 and J usage is TRBJ2-1, with TRBD2 identical over 9 bases. The length of the CDR3 is 13 residues. Germline-derived CDR1 and CDR2 are PRHDT and FYEKMQ (reference sequence). Trimming removed 3 bases from V and 7 bases from J; junction bases left unmatched: 1.

This chain links TRBV19 with TRBJ1-5; D might be TRBD1 (5 bases). The V end lost 4 bases, the J end lost 4 bases, and 20 bases lay between the germline ends. From germline, CDR1 is LNHDA and CDR2 SQIVND (reference sequence). The CDR3 is 17 residues long. The CDR3: CASSTPVGRVGNQPQHF. For the CDR3, the DNA is TGTGCCAGTAGTACTCCCGTCGGCAGGGTTGGGAATCAGCCCCAGCATTTT.

The CDR3 here is CASSPSTGVYSPLHF. Written as DNA, the CDR3 is TGTGCCAGCAGCCCCTCGACAGGGGTATATTCACCCCTCCACTTT. The V and J genes are TRBV7-6 and TRBJ1-6, with 8 bases that match TRBD1. J was trimmed by 8 bases and V by 5 bases; bases with no gene match: 8. This CDR3 comprises 15 residues. Looked up from germline, CDR1 is SGHVS and CDR2 is FNYEAQ.

This rearrangement joins TRBV6-6 to TRBJ1-6; 7 nucleotides match TRBD1. Trimming at V came to 11 bases and at J to 0 bases, leaving 1 base not matched to a gene. Germline V CDR1 and CDR2: MNHNY, SVGAGI (reference sequence). The CDR3 sequence is 13 residues long. CDR3 sequence: CAGQDSYNSPLHF. As DNA, the CDR3 is TGTGCCGGACAGGACTCCTATAATTCACCCCTCCACTTT.

V usage is TRBV5-4 and J usage is TRBJ2-3, with 7 bases aligning to TRBD1. Trimming cost V 6 bases and J 4 bases; bases outside gene matches: 8. The germline V gene encodes CDR1 SGHNT and CDR2 YYREEE (reference sequence). This CDR3 is built from 14 residues. The CDR3 loop reads CASKWTGGPDTQYF. DNA for the CDR3: TGTGCCAGCAAGTGGACAGGTGGTCCAGATACGCAGTATTTT. Together with reference TRBV5-4 and TRBJ2-3, the CDR3 gives the full variable domain: ETGVTQSPTHLIKTRGQQVTLRCSSQSGHNTVSWYQQALGQGPQFIFQYYREEENGRGNFPPRFSGLQFPNYSSELNVNALELDDSALYLCASKWTGGPDTQYFGPGTRLTVL.

The V call is TRBV7-2, the J call TRBJ2-1; 9 nucleotides match TRBD1. V shed 4 bases and J 4 bases; nucleotides not matched to a gene: 5. Germline lookup yields CDR1 SGHTA and CDR2 FQGNSA. CDR3 size: 15 residues. CDR3 loop: CASSSDRGAYNEQFF. Written as DNA, the CDR3 is TGTGCCAGCAGCTCGGACAGGGGTGCTTACAATGAGCAGTTCTTC.

V and J are TRBV15 and TRBJ2-1; 11 nucleotides align to TRBD1. The germline CDR1 and CDR2 sequences are LNHNV and YYDKDF (reference sequence). After removal of 7 bases from V and 8 bases from J, the junction contained 13 bases not matched to a gene. The CDR3 has 16 residues. The CDR3 bases are TGTGCCACCACCCAAAGGGGACAGGGGGTCGGCTATGAGCAGTTCTTC. This sequence encodes CATTQRGQGVGYEQFF.

The chain employs TRBV10-3 and TRBJ1-4; no reliable D call. This CDR3 contains 14 residues. CDR1 ENHRY and CDR2 SYGVKD come from the germline V gene. Trimming took off 5 bases at V and 5 bases at J, with 12 bases between the two ends. The CDR3 coding sequence is TGTGCCATCAGTCAGAACGGGATGAATGAAAAACTGTTTTTT. Translated: CAISQNGMNEKLFF.

The CDR3 nucleotides read TGTGCCAGCAGCTTAGCCCAGACAGGGGGCTCTGGCTACACCTTC. It specifies CASSLAQTGGSGYTF. The chain combines TRBV7-9 with TRBJ1-2; 10 nucleotides line up with TRBD1. With 0 bases clipped from V and 7 bases from J, the junction kept 5 bases outside the gene matches. Germline V gene sequence: CDR1 SEHNR, CDR2 FQNEAQ (reference sequence). This CDR3 is built from 15 residues.

This chain uses TRBV6-6 with TRBJ1-4; 7 bases map to TRBD1. This CDR3 comprises 12 residues. Trimming removed 7 bases from V and 12 bases from J; junction bases left unmatched: 8. The germline CDR1 and CDR2 sequences are MNHNY and SVGAGI (reference sequence). CDR3 loop: CASTLDQGELFF. The CDR3 DNA reads TGTGCCAGCACCCTCGACCAGGGGGAACTGTTTTTT.

The CDR3 region is CASSQDRGTGELFF. The CDR3 DNA reads TGCGCCAGCAGCCAGGACAGGGGGACCGGGGAGCTGTTTTTT. This sequence joins TRBV4-3 and TRBJ2-2, with 10 bases aligning to TRBD1. V lost 3 bases to trimming and J lost 5 bases; unmatched junction nucleotides: 0. Looked up from germline, CDR1 is LGHNA and CDR2 is YSLEER. The CDR3 covers 14 residues.

The chain joins TRBV20-1 to TRBJ2-7; the D is unclear. From germline, CDR1 is DFQATT and CDR2 SNEGSKA (reference sequence). The germline V and J ends were trimmed by 2 bases and 2 bases, with 4 bases remaining between them. CDR3 length equals 11 residues. CDR3 residues: CSARLTYEQYF. CDR3 nucleotide sequence: TGCAGTGCTAGATTAACCTACGAGCAGTACTTC.

The J gene is TRBJ2-5, the V gene TRBV19, with D hard to call. The CDR3 has 14 residues. With 5 bases removed from V and 4 bases from J, the gap between germline ends came to 14 bases. Germline V lookup: CDR1 LNHDA, CDR2 SQIVND (reference sequence). The CDR3 DNA is TGTGCCAGTAGTTATTCAGACTCGGGAGAGACCCAGTACTTC. Its translation is CASSYSDSGETQYF.

As for this clone: One junction end disagrees with the germline gene, perhaps due to a read error. The V call is TRBV14, the J call TRBJ2-7; no definite D call. The CDR3 covers 15 residues. Germline loops: CDR1 SGHDN, CDR2 FVKESK. The CDR3 loop is CASSQDVTPTYEQYF. DNA of the CDR3: TGTGCCAGCAGTCAAGATGTAACTCCTACCTACGAGCAGTACTTC.